The rows below give T cell receptor beta chains drawn from one sample of a study of regulatory T cells in long-lasting Graves disease. Each CDR3 protein is one row after TCRdb ran MiXCR on the multiplex PCR reads. The sample consists of 350,000 to 450,000 distinct CDR3 sequences, roughly 15% of them appearing once. This sample was shared with a second study, whose subject was T cells in Graves' hyperthyroidism and ophthalmopathy.

This specimen consisted of peripheral blood mononuclear cells (PBMCs), obtained at new diagnosis, from a patient treated with antithyroid drugs. Receptor source: a woman in her forties with Graves disease. Both conserved end residues are part of each CDR3. The D gene is left open where the match is weak. A clone size is listed for some rows: how often the clone was seen (once, few, many), or a class if it is expanded.

size,D,V,J,CDR3,DNA
many,.,TRBV7-9,TRBJ2-5,CASSLAGDRETQYF,TGTGCCAGCAGCTTAGCGGGAGATCGAGAGACCCAGTACTTC
.,.,TRBV19,TRBJ2-3,CASSPRLSGEDTQYF,TGTGCCAGTAGTCCCCGACTCTCTGGAGAGGATACGCAGTATTTT
many,.,TRBV20-1,TRBJ2-1,CSAGRQGRDNEQFF,TGCAGTGCAGGGAGGCAGGGGAGGGACAATGAGCAGTTCTTC
many,TRBD1,TRBV12-3/TRBV12-4,TRBJ2-7,CASSPGTGGRYEQYF,TGTGCCAGCAGTCCAGGGACAGGGGGCCGCTACGAGCAGTACTTC
many,TRBD1,TRBV7-9,TRBJ1-2,CASSFVDREPNYGYTF,TGTGCCAGCAGCTTCGTCGACAGGGAACCTAACTATGGCTACACCTTC
.,.,TRBV27,TRBJ2-7,CASSLGWEAPYEQYF,TGTGCCAGCAGTTTAGGGTGGGAGGCCCCCTACGAGCAGTACTTC
many,.,TRBV30,TRBJ1-2,CAWTSRYTF,TGTGCCTGGACATCGCGCTACACCTTC
few,.,TRBV6-9,TRBJ2-7,CASSYSNSFYEQYF,TGTGCCAGCAGTTACTCGAATTCCTTCTACGAGCAGTACTTC
once,TRBD1,TRBV7-9,TRBJ1-4,CASSKGQGDEKLFF,TGTGCCAGCAGCAAGGGACAGGGAGATGAAAAACTGTTTTTT
many,TRBD2,TRBV28,TRBJ2-7,CASRTLAGGTLYEQYF,TGTGCCAGCAGAACCTTAGCGGGAGGAACTCTCTACGAGCAGTACTTC
many,TRBD1,TRBV28,TRBJ2-7,CASSLPSTGGWWEQYF,TGTGCCAGCAGTTTGCCTTCGACAGGGGGATGGTGGGAGCAGTACTTC
many,.,TRBV7-9,TRBJ1-5,CASSLEVGGYNQPQHF,TGTGCCAGCAGCCTAGAGGTAGGGGGTTACAATCAGCCCCAGCATTTT
many,.,TRBV27,TRBJ2-6,CASSGIGGGANVLTF,TGTGCCAGCAGCGGGATTGGGGGGGGGGCCAACGTCCTGACTTTC
many,.,TRBV9,TRBJ2-5,CASSVASQQETQYF,TGTGCCAGCAGCGTAGCTAGTCAACAAGAGACCCAGTACTTC
many,.,TRBV14,TRBJ2-5,CASSQDWVGMETQYF,TGTGCCAGCAGCCAAGACTGGGTTGGTATGGAGACCCAGTACTTC
.,TRBD2,TRBV28,TRBJ2-1,CASNPLPPLAGPYNEQFF,TGTGCCAGCAATCCCCTTCCCCCCCTAGCGGGACCATACAATGAGCAGTTCTTC
many,.,TRBV28,TRBJ1-6,CASSFGATSSYNSPLHF,TGTGCCAGCAGTTTTGGGGCTACGAGCTCCTATAATTCACCCCTCCACTTT
many,.,TRBV12-3/TRBV12-4,TRBJ2-1,CASRLEGLYNEQFF,TGTGCCAGCAGGCTAGAGGGATTATACAATGAGCAGTTCTTC
many,.,TRBV12-3/TRBV12-4,TRBJ2-5,CASRLAAYQETQYF,TGTGCCAGCAGGTTAGCGGCGTACCAAGAGACCCAGTACTTC
many,.,TRBV6-2/TRBV6-3,TRBJ2-1,CASSSYFSYNEQFF,TGTGCCAGCAGTTCCTACTTTTCCTACAATGAGCAGTTCTTC
few,.,TRBV5-6,TRBJ2-1,CASGQPGLLMSYNEQFF,TGTGCCAGTGGTCAACCGGGACTTCTAATGTCCTACAATGAGCAGTTCTTC
few,.,TRBV7-2,TRBJ1-5,CASSVAWDTNQPQHF,TGTGCCAGCAGCGTCGCTTGGGACACCAATCAGCCCCAGCATTTT
.,.,TRBV10-3,TRBJ2-3,CAISERTDTQYF,TGTGCCATCAGTGAGCGAACAGATACGCAGTATTTT
few,TRBD1,TRBV30,TRBJ2-1,CAWSVSPTGASYNEQFF,TGTGCCTGGAGTGTAAGCCCTACAGGGGCCTCCTACAATGAGCAGTTCTTC
few,TRBD2,TRBV24-1,TRBJ2-7,CATSDALAGVGEQYF,TGTGCCACCAGTGATGCACTAGCGGGAGTGGGTGAGCAGTACTTC
.,.,TRBV28,TRBJ2-3,CASRSLMVRTQYF,TGTGCCAGCAGGTCCCTCATGGTTCGTACGCAGTATTTT
many,.,TRBV3-1,TRBJ2-2,CASSQSTAGELFF,TGTGCCAGCAGCCAGTCCACAGCCGGGGAGCTGTTTTTT
many,.,TRBV12-5,TRBJ2-7,CASGLGLGGNEQYF,TGTGCTAGTGGTTTGGGTCTGGGAGGAAACGAGCAGTACTTC
many,TRBD1,TRBV28,TRBJ1-4,CASRTGPNEKLFF,TGTGCCAGCCGGACAGGGCCGAATGAAAAACTGTTTTTT
few,TRBD1,TRBV7-9,TRBJ1-1,CASSLDPGGDEAFF,TGTGCCAGCAGCTTAGATCCAGGGGGCGATGAAGCTTTCTTT
many,.,TRBV12-3/TRBV12-4,TRBJ2-3,CASSSGVGTDTQYF,TGCGCCAGCAGCTCGGGAGTTGGCACAGATACGCAGTATTTT
few,.,TRBV10-2,TRBJ2-2,CASSLGGEDTGELFF,TGCGCCAGCAGTCTCGGGGGCGAAGACACCGGGGAGCTGTTTTTT
few,.,TRBV4-3,TRBJ1-2,CASSQAEARGGYTF,TGCGCCAGCAGCCAAGCAGAGGCCCGGGGAGGCTACACCTTC
many,.,TRBV27,TRBJ1-5,CASSFGVGEQPQHF,TGTGCCAGCAGTTTTGGTGTTGGGGAACAGCCCCAGCATTTT
many,.,TRBV10-3,TRBJ1-1,CAISENWEYEAFF,TGTGCCATCAGTGAGAACTGGGAGTATGAAGCTTTCTTT
many,.,TRBV27,TRBJ2-5,CASSTWAQETQYF,TGTGCCAGCAGTACCTGGGCCCAAGAGACCCAGTACTTC
many,TRBD1,TRBV12-5,TRBJ1-1,CASGLAPGTGMNTEAFF,TGTGCTAGTGGTTTGGCACCCGGGACAGGGATGAACACTGAAGCTTTCTTT
many,TRBD2,TRBV7-9,TRBJ2-3,CASSRPGLVVDTQYF,TGTGCCAGCAGCCGCCCGGGACTAGTCGTAGATACGCAGTATTTT
few,.,TRBV28,TRBJ2-1,CASSFRLLYNEQFF,TGTGCCAGCAGTTTTCGTCTGTTATACAATGAGCAGTTCTTC
.,.,TRBV5-1,TRBJ2-5,CASSFPGGETQYF,TGCGCCAGCAGCTTCCCGGGCGGGGAGACCCAGTACTTC
many,.,TRBV27,TRBJ1-1,CASSLKLRAEAFF,TGTGCCAGCAGTTTAAAGCTCAGGGCGGAAGCTTTCTTT
.,TRBD2,TRBV4-1,TRBJ2-7,CASSQGIAGGDEQYF,TGCGCCAGCAGCCAAGGTATAGCGGGAGGGGACGAGCAGTACTTC
many,.,TRBV18,TRBJ1-4,CASSPPEGVYEKLFF,TGTGCCAGCTCACCACCTGAGGGGGTTTATGAAAAACTGTTTTTT
many,TRBD2,TRBV6-2/TRBV6-3,TRBJ2-2,CASSYSMTSGSGTGELFF,TGTGCCAGCAGTTACTCGATGACTAGCGGGAGTGGGACCGGGGAGCTGTTTTTT
many,TRBD2,TRBV28,TRBJ2-7,CASSLGLAGEQYF,TGTGCCAGCAGTTTGGGGCTAGCGGGGGAGCAGTACTTC
.,.,TRBV4-2,TRBJ2-7,CASSQGGPRPYEQYF,TGTGCCAGCAGCCAGGGAGGCCCCAGGCCCTACGAGCAGTACTTC